The 29 T cell receptor beta chains reported below all come from one sample, sequenced in a study of blood T cell repertoires in COVID-19. The method was immunoSEQ multiplex PCR; TCRdb's version includes in-frame clones alone and lacks a portion of them. The sample shows about 18,000 clones, around 81% of them seen only once. Sequenced input: peripheral blood. These receptors all stem from a man aged 35 to 55 with active or convalescent COVID-19.

The chain uses TRBV3-1 (or the pseudogene TRBV3-2) and TRBJ2-5, with 8 bases lining up with TRBD1. Germline CDR1 is LGHDT and CDR2 is YNNKEL (reference sequence). The junction had 6 bases not matched to a gene; V was cut back by 1 base and J by 5 bases. The CDR3 runs 15 residues. CDR3 DNA: TGTGCCAGCAGCCAAGGTCCCAGGGGGCGGGAGACCCAGTACTTC. As protein: CASSQGPRGRETQYF.

This rearrangement joins TRBV11-2 to TRBJ2-2; D is unclear. Trimming cost V 0 bases and J 6 bases, with 11 bases left between them. There are 15 residues in the CDR3. Germline values: CDR1 SGHAT, CDR2 FQNNGV. The CDR3 spells CASSLDRRLAGELFF. The CDR3, as DNA: TGTGCCAGCAGCTTAGATCGGAGACTCGCCGGGGAGCTGTTTTTT.

V usage is TRBV5-1 and J usage is TRBJ2-3, with TRBD1 as a possible D gene (6 bases). This CDR3 spans 15 amino acids. Germline V CDR1 and CDR2: SGHRS, YFSETQ. With 0 bases removed from V and 2 bases from J, the gap between germline ends came to 10 bases. CDR3 coding DNA: TGCGCCAGCAGCTTGGGAGGGGGAAACACAGATACGCAGTATTTT. As protein: CASSLGGGNTDTQYF. Filled out from reference TRBV5-1 and TRBJ2-3, the complete variable domain reads KAGVTQTPRYLIKTRGQQVTLSCSPISGHRSVSWYQQTPGQGLQFLFEYFSETQRNKGNFPGRFSGRQFSNSRSEMNVSTLELGDSALYLCASSLGGGNTDTQYFGPGTRLTVL.

The chain employs TRBV18 and TRBJ2-7; 8 bases line up with TRBD1. Germline lookup yields CDR1 KGHSH and CDR2 LQKENI. The CDR3 spans 13 residues. V dropped 4 bases and J dropped 5; count of bases not matched to a gene: 4. The CDR3 region is CASSRDRPDEQYF. The DNA for the CDR3 is TGTGCCAGCTCACGGGACAGGCCCGACGAGCAGTACTTC.

The chain has TRBV6-5 and TRBJ1-6, with D hard to call. There are 15 residues in the CDR3. Germline CDR1 is MNHEY and CDR2 is SVGAGI. V lost 0 bases to trimming and J lost 10 bases, with 13 bases between them. The CDR3 loop is CASSYSITSWSPLHF. The CDR3 region has the DNA TGTGCCAGCAGTTACTCGATCACTTCTTGGTCACCCCTCCACTTT.

This clone has only one observation. The chain carries TRBV7-9 and TRBJ2-7, with a weak D call TRBD2 (6 bases). V lost 5 bases and J 6 bases, leaving 14 bases between the germline ends. This CDR3 contains 13 residues. Germline V gene lookup returns CDR1 SEHNR and CDR2 FQNEAQ (reference sequence). In DNA, the CDR3 is TGTGCCAGCAGCCTTGGGGGGTGGAGCGAGCAGTACTTC. Translating it yields CASSLGGWSEQYF.

V gene TRBV11-3 combines with J gene TRBJ2-1; a possible D gene is TRBD2 (6 bases). This CDR3 is built from 14 residues. V lost 5 bases, J lost 7 bases, and 15 bases lay in between. Germline V gives CDR1 SGHNT, CDR2 YENEEA. The CDR3 DNA is TGTGCCAGCAGCGAGCAGGGACTTGGGAATGAGCAGTTCTTC. It codes for CASSEQGLGNEQFF.

V gene TRBV6-1 combines with J gene TRBJ1-6; D is perhaps TRBD1 (5 bases). The germline V gene encodes CDR1 MNHNS and CDR2 SASEGT. V lost 2 bases, J lost 7 bases, and 15 bases lay in between. CDR3 length: 16 amino acids. Here the CDR3 reads CASSEIPGYSNSPLHF. CDR3 DNA sequence: TGTGCCAGCAGTGAAATTCCAGGGTACTCCAATTCACCCCTCCACTTT.

Judged by abundance, this clone is medium-sized (0.01 to 0.1%). The chain employs TRBV6-2 or TRBV6-3 and TRBJ2-5, with 13 nucleotides matching TRBD2. Germline assignment: CDR1 MNHEY and CDR2 SVGEGT. This CDR3 is 19 amino acids long. Losses at the gene ends were 4 bases for V and 0 bases for J; bases not matched to a gene: 11. The CDR3 DNA reads TGTGCCAGCAGTTTCCCCGGAAAGACTAGCGGGGGGTACCAAGAGACCCAGTACTTC. This translates into CASSFPGKTSGGYQETQYF.

The chain has TRBV7-2 and TRBJ1-2, with 12 bases aligning to TRBD1. Germline CDR1 is SGHTA and CDR2 is FQGNSA. Trimming at V came to 4 bases and at J to 8 bases, leaving 8 bases not matched to a gene. This CDR3 is 15 amino acids long. Here the CDR3 DNA reads TGTGCCAGCAGCTGGGAGGGACAGGGGGCGCAGGGCTACACCTTC. Amino acids: CASSWEGQGAQGYTF.

The chain couples TRBV7-2 to TRBJ2-7; tentative D call: TRBD2 (7 bases). Germline V gives CDR1 SGHTA, CDR2 FQGNSA. CDR3 length equals 13 residues. The V end was cut by 5 bases, the J end by 6 bases, with 14 bases between. CDR3 residues: CASSAEGGREQYF. Written as DNA, the CDR3 is TGTGCCAGCAGCGCGGAGGGGGGGCGCGAGCAGTACTTC. The entire variable domain, with the rest obtained from reference TRBV7-2 and TRBJ2-7, is as follows: GAGVSQSPSNKVTEKGKDVELRCDPISGHTALYWYRQSLGQGLEFLIYFQGNSAPDKSGLPSDRFSAERTGGSVSTLTIQRTQQEDSAVYLCASSAEGGREQYFGPGTRLTVT.

The V gene is TRBV5-8, the J gene TRBJ2-7, with TRBD2 as a possible D gene (6 bases). Trimming took off 6 bases at V and 2 bases at J, with 15 bases between the two ends. The CDR3 spans 14 residues. Germline CDR1 is SGHTS and CDR2 is YDEGEE. The CDR3 sequence: CASMVIAATYEQYF. The CDR3 nucleotides are TGTGCCAGCATGGTGATAGCGGCTACCTACGAGCAGTACTTC. Based on the CDR3 plus reference TRBV5-8 and TRBJ2-7, the full variable domain is EAGVTQSPTHLIKTRGQQATLRCSPISGHTSVYWYQQALGLGLQFLLWYDEGEERNRGNFPPRFSGRQFPNYSSELNVNALELEDSALYLCASMVIAATYEQYFGPGTRLTVT.

This clone was recorded a few times. The chain joins TRBV12-3 or TRBV12-4 to TRBJ1-1, with D unclear. Trimming removed 7 bases at V and 8 bases at J, with 14 bases between. The CDR3 length is 12 residues. CDR3: CASTKLREEAFF. Written as DNA, the CDR3 is TGTGCCAGCACCAAACTGCGGGAAGAAGCTTTCTTT.

V is TRBV15 and J is TRBJ1-2; TRBD1 aligns across 9 bases. Germline CDR1 reads LNHNV; CDR2 reads YYDKDF (reference sequence). Losses at the gene ends were 4 bases for V and 5 bases for J; bases not matched to a gene: 5. The length of the CDR3 is 14 residues. CDR3 region: CATSTRTGAYGYTF. The CDR3 coding sequence is TGTGCCACCAGCACCCGGACAGGGGCATATGGCTACACCTTC. The full variable domain, its missing parts supplied by reference TRBV15 and TRBJ1-2, is DAMVIQNPRYQVTQFGKPVTLSCSQTLNHNVMYWYQQKSSQAPKLLFHYYDKDFNNEADTPDNFQSRRPNTSFCFLDIRSPGLGDTAMYLCATSTRTGAYGYTFGSGTRLTVV.

The rearrangement uses TRBV13 and TRBJ2-1; TRBD2 agrees at 10 bases. This CDR3 contains 15 residues. V shed 1 base and J 7 bases; nucleotides not matched to a gene: 4. Germline V gives CDR1 PRHDT, CDR2 FYEKMQ (reference sequence). CDR3 residues: CASSLELAGWNEQFF. DNA for the CDR3: TGTGCCAGCAGCTTAGAACTAGCGGGGTGGAATGAGCAGTTCTTC.

V gene TRBV27 combines with J gene TRBJ2-3; D not resolved. Germline values: CDR1 MNHEY, CDR2 SMNVEV (reference sequence). CDR3 size: 15 residues. V dropped 3 bases and J dropped 0 bases, with 10 bases sitting between them. The CDR3: CASSFDERSTDTQYF. CDR3 coding DNA: TGTGCCAGCAGTTTCGATGAGCGAAGCACAGATACGCAGTATTTT.

V usage is TRBV5-1 and J usage is TRBJ1-1; 9 positions match TRBD1. The CDR3 loop spans 17 amino acids. Germline trimming cut 2 bases from V and 1 base from J; bases unmatched to any gene: 9. Germline CDR1 SGHRS, CDR2 YFSETQ. CDR3 in amino acids: CASSFEVLGQGNTEAFF. In nucleotides, the CDR3 is TGCGCCAGCAGCTTCGAGGTTCTGGGACAGGGGAACACTGAAGCTTTCTTT.

The chain is built from TRBV25-1 and TRBJ1-6; TRBD1 matches at 7 bases. Losses at the gene ends were 8 bases for V and 5 bases for J; bases not matched to a gene: 3. Germline loops: CDR1 MGHDK, CDR2 SYGVNS. The CDR3 is made up of 13 amino acids. The CDR3 here is CASVGQHNSPLHF. DNA of the CDR3: TGTGCCAGCGTGGGACAGCATAATTCACCCCTCCACTTT. Supplemented by reference TRBV25-1 and TRBJ1-6, the full variable domain reads EADIYQTPRYLVIGTGKKITLECSQTMGHDKMYWYQQDPGMELHLIHYSYGVNSTEKGDLSSESTVSRIRTEHFPLTLESARPSHTSQYLCASVGQHNSPLHFGNGTRLTVT.

The CDR3 is CASSTGGRQEQFF. Written as DNA, the CDR3 is TGCGCCAGCAGCACCGGGGGAAGGCAGGAGCAGTTCTTC. The rearrangement links TRBV10-2 to TRBJ2-1, with a weak D call TRBD2 (6 bases). The germline CDR1 and CDR2 sequences are WSHSY and SAAADI. V was cut by 6 bases and J by 10 bases, with 16 bases left in between. This CDR3 is 13 amino acids long.

Only a few counts were recorded for this clone. The V gene is TRBV7-9, the J gene TRBJ2-1; 9 bases are shared with TRBD2. CDR3 length equals 14 residues. Germline assignment: CDR1 SEHNR and CDR2 FQNEAQ (reference sequence). V gave up 9 bases and J gave up 4 bases; unmatched junction bases: 7. The CDR3 nucleotides are TGTGCCAGTGGACTTAGCGGGGGATACAATGAGCAGTTCTTC. Translating gives CASGLSGGYNEQFF.

The chain joins TRBV4-1 to TRBJ2-7; perhaps TRBD2 as D (5 bases). Germline assignment: CDR1 MGHRA and CDR2 YSYEKL. The CDR3 sequence is 13 residues long. V was clipped by 0 bases and J by 3 bases, with 6 bases between them. For the CDR3, the DNA is TGCGCCAGCAGCCAAGACGGGATCTACGAGCAGTACTTC. Amino acid sequence: CASSQDGIYEQYF.

V usage is TRBV5-1 and J usage is TRBJ2-7; TRBD1 matches 8 bases. The V gene's germline CDR1 is SGHRS and CDR2 YFSETQ. CDR3 size: 15 residues. The trim removed 2 bases at V and 2 bases at J, leaving 6 bases unmatched. DNA of the CDR3: TGCGCCAGCAGCTTCGGACAGGGTTCGACCTACGAGCAGTACTTC. It encodes CASSFGQGSTYEQYF.

In the case of this clone: The junction shows a germline mismatch at one end, possibly a read error. This rearrangement joins TRBV6-1 to TRBJ1-1; 7 positions match TRBD1. CDR3 length: 17 amino acids. CDR1 MNHNS and CDR2 SASEGT come from the germline V gene. CDR3 amino acids: CASSDPRQGLMKTEAFF. The DNA of the CDR3 is TGTGCCAGCAGTGATCCGCGACAGGGCCTCATGAAGACTGAAGCTTTCTTT.

The CDR3 region is CATSRVRSRGAFTGELFF. The CDR3 DNA reads as TGTGCCACCAGCAGAGTTAGGAGCAGGGGCGCGTTCACCGGGGAGCTGTTTTTT. V is TRBV15 and J is TRBJ2-2; D might be TRBD1 (6 bases). V was shortened by 1 base and J by 4 bases, with 19 bases between the two germline ends. Germline V gives CDR1 LNHNV, CDR2 YYDKDF (reference sequence). This CDR3 contains 18 residues.

The genes are TRBV30 and TRBJ1-3; no firm D call. The V and J ends lost 0 bases and 0 bases respectively, with 12 bases between them. In germline, CDR1 is GTSNPN, CDR2 SVGIG (reference sequence). CDR3 length equals 16 residues. In nucleotides, the CDR3 is TGTGCCTGGAGTGTAGACTTTGGTCCCTCTGGAAACACCATATATTTT. Translation: CAWSVDFGPSGNTIYF.

The chain employs TRBV27 and TRBJ2-4; 8 nucleotides line up with TRBD2. Trimming took 5 bases from V and 5 from J; bases not matched to a gene: 11. The CDR3 contains 16 residues. Germline CDR1 reads MNHEY; CDR2 reads SMNVEV (reference sequence). The CDR3 DNA sequence: TGTGCCAGCAGTCCCCGGGGGGGCTCCTTTGAAAACATTCAGTACTTC. The encoded protein is CASSPRGGSFENIQYF.

The rearrangement uses TRBV6-2 or TRBV6-3 and TRBJ2-2, with D perhaps TRBD1 (7 bases). The CDR3 loop spans 15 amino acids. V shed 2 bases and J shed 4 bases, with 11 bases lying between them. CDR1 is MNHEY, CDR2 SVGEGT, per germline. The CDR3 nucleotides read TGTGCCAGCAGTTACGGCGGGGACAGCACCGGGGAGCTGTTTTTT. The encoded protein is CASSYGGDSTGELFF.

The chain carries TRBV5-6 and TRBJ2-3; 8 bases fit TRBD1. Germline assignment: CDR1 SGHDT and CDR2 YYEEEE. The CDR3 length is 14 residues. V lost 4 bases and J lost 6; bases outside the gene matches: 7. CDR3 region: CASSPRTGPDTQYF. In DNA, the CDR3 is TGTGCCAGCAGCCCCAGGACAGGGCCTGATACGCAGTATTTT.

Here the CDR3 DNA reads TGCGCCAGCAGCTTGGTCCGGGACCCAGGGGCGGGCGAGCAGTACTTC. It specifies CASSLVRDPGAGEQYF. The J gene is TRBJ2-7, the V gene TRBV5-1, with D perhaps matching TRBD1 (6 bases). Germline V gene lookup returns CDR1 SGHRS and CDR2 YFSETQ. The ends were cut back, 0 bases at V and 6 bases at J, with 19 bases in the middle. CDR3 length equals 16 residues. The variable domain in full, completed from reference TRBV5-1 and TRBJ2-7, reads KAGVTQTPRYLIKTRGQQVTLSCSPISGHRSVSWYQQTPGQGLQFLFEYFSETQRNKGNFPGRFSGRQFSNSRSEMNVSTLELGDSALYLCASSLVRDPGAGEQYFGPGTRLTVT.